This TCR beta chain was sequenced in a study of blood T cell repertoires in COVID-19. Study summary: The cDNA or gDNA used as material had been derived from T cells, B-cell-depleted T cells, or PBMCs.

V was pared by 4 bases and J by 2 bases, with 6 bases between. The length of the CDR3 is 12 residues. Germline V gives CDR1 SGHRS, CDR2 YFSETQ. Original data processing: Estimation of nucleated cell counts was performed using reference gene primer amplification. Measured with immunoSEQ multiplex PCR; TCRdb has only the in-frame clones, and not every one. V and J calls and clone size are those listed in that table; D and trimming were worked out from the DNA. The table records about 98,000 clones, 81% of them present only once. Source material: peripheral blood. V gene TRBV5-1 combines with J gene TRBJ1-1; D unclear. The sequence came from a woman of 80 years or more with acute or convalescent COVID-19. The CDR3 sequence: CASSAGNTEAFF. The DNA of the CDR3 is TGCGCCAGCAGCGCGGGAAACACTGAAGCTTTCTTT.